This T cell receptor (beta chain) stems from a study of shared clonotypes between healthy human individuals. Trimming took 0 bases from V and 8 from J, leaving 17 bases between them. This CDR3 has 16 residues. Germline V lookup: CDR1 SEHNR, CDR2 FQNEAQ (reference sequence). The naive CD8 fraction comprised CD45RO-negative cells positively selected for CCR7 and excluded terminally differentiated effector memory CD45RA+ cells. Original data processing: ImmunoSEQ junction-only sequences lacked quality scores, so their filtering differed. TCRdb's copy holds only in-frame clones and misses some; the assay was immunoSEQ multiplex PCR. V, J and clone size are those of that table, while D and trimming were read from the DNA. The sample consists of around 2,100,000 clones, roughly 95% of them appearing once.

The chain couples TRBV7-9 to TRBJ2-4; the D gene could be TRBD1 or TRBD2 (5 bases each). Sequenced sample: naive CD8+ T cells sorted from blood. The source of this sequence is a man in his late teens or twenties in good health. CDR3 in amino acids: CASSLARGVDGDIQYF. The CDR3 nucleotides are TGTGCCAGCAGCTTAGCCCGAGGGGTTGACGGGGACATTCAGTACTTC.